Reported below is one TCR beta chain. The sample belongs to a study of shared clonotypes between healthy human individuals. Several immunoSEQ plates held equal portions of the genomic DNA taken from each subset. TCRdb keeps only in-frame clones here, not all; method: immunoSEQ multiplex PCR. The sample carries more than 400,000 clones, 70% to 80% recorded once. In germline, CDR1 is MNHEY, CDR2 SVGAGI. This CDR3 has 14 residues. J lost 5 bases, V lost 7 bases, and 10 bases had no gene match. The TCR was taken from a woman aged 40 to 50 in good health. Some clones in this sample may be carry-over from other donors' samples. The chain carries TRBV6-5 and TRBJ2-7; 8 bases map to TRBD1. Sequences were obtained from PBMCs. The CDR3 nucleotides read TGTGCCAGCACTTCAGGTCAGGGGGCTAACGAGCAGTACTTC. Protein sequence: CASTSGQGANEQYF.